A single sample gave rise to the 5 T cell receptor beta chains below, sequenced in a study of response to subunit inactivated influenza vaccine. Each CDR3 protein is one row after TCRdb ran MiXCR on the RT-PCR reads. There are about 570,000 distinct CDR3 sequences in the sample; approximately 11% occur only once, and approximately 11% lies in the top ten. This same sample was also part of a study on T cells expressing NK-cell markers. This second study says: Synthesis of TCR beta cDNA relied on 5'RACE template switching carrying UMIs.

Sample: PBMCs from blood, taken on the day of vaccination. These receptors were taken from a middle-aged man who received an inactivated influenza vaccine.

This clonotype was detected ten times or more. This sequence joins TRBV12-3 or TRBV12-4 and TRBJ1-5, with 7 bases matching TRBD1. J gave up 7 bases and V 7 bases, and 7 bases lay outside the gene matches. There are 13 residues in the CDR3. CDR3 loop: CASTTGVGQPQHF. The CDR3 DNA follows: TGTGCCAGCACCACAGGGGTGGGACAGCCCCAGCATTTT.

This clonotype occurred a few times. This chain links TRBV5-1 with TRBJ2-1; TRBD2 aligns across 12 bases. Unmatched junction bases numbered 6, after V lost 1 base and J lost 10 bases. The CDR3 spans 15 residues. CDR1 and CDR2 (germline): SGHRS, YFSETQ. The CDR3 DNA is TGCGCCAGCAGCTTGACGCTAGCGGGGGGGCCCGAGCAGTTCTTC. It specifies CASSLTLAGGPEQFF. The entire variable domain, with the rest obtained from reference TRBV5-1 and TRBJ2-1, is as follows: KAGVTQTPRYLIKTRGQQVTLSCSPISGHRSVSWYQQTPGQGLQFLFEYFSETQRNKGNFPGRFSGRQFSNSRSEMNVSTLELGDSALYLCASSLTLAGGPEQFFGPGTRLTVL.

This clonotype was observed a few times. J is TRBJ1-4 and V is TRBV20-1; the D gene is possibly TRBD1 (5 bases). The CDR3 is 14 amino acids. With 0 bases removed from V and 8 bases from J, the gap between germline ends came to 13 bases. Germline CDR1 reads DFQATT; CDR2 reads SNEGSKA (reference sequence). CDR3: CSARDSRVEEKLFF. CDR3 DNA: TGCAGTGCTAGAGATAGCAGGGTTGAAGAAAAACTGTTTTTT.

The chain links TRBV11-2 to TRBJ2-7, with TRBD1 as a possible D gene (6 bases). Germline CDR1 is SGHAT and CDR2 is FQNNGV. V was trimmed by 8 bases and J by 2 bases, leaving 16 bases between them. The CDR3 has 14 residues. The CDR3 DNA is TGTGCCAGCGGCGAAACACAGGGTCCCTACGAGCAGTACTTC. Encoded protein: CASGETQGPYEQYF. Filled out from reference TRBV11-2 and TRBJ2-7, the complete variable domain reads EAGVAQSPRYKIIEKRQSVAFWCNPISGHATLYWYQQILGQGPKLLIQFQNNGVVDDSQLPKDRFSAERLKGVDSTLKIQPAKLEDSAVYLCASGETQGPYEQYFGPGTRLTVT.

As DNA, the CDR3 is TGCAGCGTTGATCAGGGACGGGAGACCCAGTACTTC. Protein sequence: CSVDQGRETQYF. The rearrangement uses TRBV29-1 and TRBJ2-5; possibly TRBD1 or TRBD2 for D (5 bases each). Deletions cut 3 bases from V and 5 bases from J, with 10 bases between. CDR1 and CDR2 from the germline V gene are SQVTM and ANQGSEA. The CDR3 consists of 12 residues. The entire variable domain, with the rest obtained from reference TRBV29-1 and TRBJ2-5, is as follows: SAVISQKPSRDICQRGTSLTIQCQVDSQVTMMFWYRQQPGQSLTLIATANQGSEATYESGFVIDKFPISRPNLTFSTLTVSNMSPEDSSIYLCSVDQGRETQYFGPGTRLLVL.